Listed below are T cell receptor beta chains from one sample, sequenced in a study of Ad26.COV2.S vaccination and SARS-CoV-2 variants. Assay: immunoSEQ multiplex PCR; the TCRdb copy retains only in-frame clones and omits some. Of roughly 400,000 clones listed, roughly 90% are singletons. Here the sequenced sample was peripheral blood, taken in a trial of Ad26.COV2.S vaccine versus placebo. These receptors were obtained from a person between 18 and 60 years old who received the Ad26.COV2.S COVID-19 vaccine or a placebo. The CDR3 runs from the conserved cysteine through the conserved F or W. Fields, in order: D gene, V gene, J gene, clone size, CDR3 DNA, CDR3 protein. D genes are given only for firm matches. Size values are once, few and many counts, or a class for expanded clones, and some rows have none.

D gene: NA
V gene: TRBV7-2
J gene: TRBJ2-7
clone size: NA
CDR3 DNA: TGTGCCAGCAGCCTAAAGGACGGGACCTACGAGCAGTACTTC
CDR3 protein: CASSLKDGTYEQYF

D gene: TRBD2
V gene: TRBV5-6
J gene: TRBJ2-3
clone size: once
CDR3 DNA: TGTGCCAGCAGCTATAAAGGTAGCGGGACCACAGATACGCAGTATTTT
CDR3 protein: CASSYKGSGTTDTQYF

D gene: NA
V gene: TRBV6-5
J gene: TRBJ1-1
clone size: NA
CDR3 DNA: TGTGCCAGCAGTTACTCTATCGAGGTGCACACTGAAGCTTTCTTT
CDR3 protein: CASSYSIEVHTEAFF

D gene: NA
V gene: TRBV10-3
J gene: TRBJ1-3
clone size: once
CDR3 DNA: TGTGCCATCGGGGCTGGAAACACCATATATTTT
CDR3 protein: CAIGAGNTIYF

D gene: NA
V gene: TRBV11-2
J gene: TRBJ1-6
clone size: once
CDR3 DNA: TGTGCCAGCAGCTTAGGGCAGGGTTTTTCACCCCTCCACTTT
CDR3 protein: CASSLGQGFSPLHF

D gene: NA
V gene: TRBV7-9
J gene: TRBJ2-1
clone size: NA
CDR3 DNA: TGTGCCAGCAGCTTGGGACGGGACAATGAGCAGTTCTTC
CDR3 protein: CASSLGRDNEQFF

D gene: NA
V gene: TRBV5-6
J gene: TRBJ1-2
clone size: NA
CDR3 DNA: TGTGCCAGCAGCGTCGGCGAGGGACGAGCTAACTATGGCTACACCTTC
CDR3 protein: CASSVGEGRANYGYTF

D gene: NA
V gene: TRBV6-5
J gene: TRBJ1-1
clone size: NA
CDR3 DNA: TGTGCCAGCAGTCCCACCAGTGGGATGAACACTGAAGCTTTCTTT
CDR3 protein: CASSPTSGMNTEAFF

D gene: NA
V gene: TRBV28
J gene: TRBJ1-2
clone size: NA
CDR3 DNA: TGTGCCAGCAGTTTACATCCAGGGAACTATGGCTACACCTTC
CDR3 protein: CASSLHPGNYGYTF

D gene: TRBD2
V gene: TRBV27
J gene: TRBJ2-3
clone size: NA
CDR3 DNA: TGTGCCAGCAGTTCTTACCTGGGACTAGCCGACGATACGCAGTATTTT
CDR3 protein: CASSSYLGLADDTQYF

D gene: NA
V gene: TRBV19
J gene: TRBJ2-5
clone size: NA
CDR3 DNA: TGTGCCAGTAGTATAGGGTATCAAGAGACCCAGTACTTC
CDR3 protein: CASSIGYQETQYF

D gene: TRBD1
V gene: TRBV7-2
J gene: TRBJ2-5
clone size: NA
CDR3 DNA: TGTGCCAGCAGCAAACACCCTGGACAGGGCCGACAAGAGACCCAGTACTTC
CDR3 protein: CASSKHPGQGRQETQYF

D gene: NA
V gene: TRBV25-1
J gene: TRBJ2-5
clone size: NA
CDR3 DNA: TGTGCCAGCAGTGAATCTCGGAAGGGCCAAGAGACCCAGTACTTC
CDR3 protein: CASSESRKGQETQYF

D gene: TRBD1
V gene: TRBV4-1
J gene: TRBJ1-1
clone size: NA
CDR3 DNA: TGCGCCAGCAGCCAAGCTCTACCGCAGGGGGGGGAAGCTTTCTTT
CDR3 protein: CASSQALPQGGEAFF

D gene: TRBD1
V gene: TRBV28
J gene: TRBJ2-4
clone size: NA
CDR3 DNA: TGTGCCACCTCCAGGACAGGGGCACTAGCCAAAAACATTCAGTACTTC
CDR3 protein: CATSRTGALAKNIQYF

D gene: NA
V gene: TRBV5-4
J gene: TRBJ1-1
clone size: once
CDR3 DNA: TGTGCCAGCAGCTTGGAATGGGGGGGCTCTGAAGCTTTCTTT
CDR3 protein: CASSLEWGGSEAFF

D gene: TRBD1
V gene: TRBV19
J gene: TRBJ1-2
clone size: NA
CDR3 DNA: TGTGCCAGTAGTGTTCAACAGGGGGCCGCTACAACCTTC
CDR3 protein: CASSVQQGAATTF

D gene: NA
V gene: TRBV30
J gene: TRBJ1-1
clone size: NA
CDR3 DNA: TGTGCCTGGAGTGGGACCGGGCAGACACTTCCGAACACTGAAGCTTTCTTT
CDR3 protein: CAWSGTGQTLPNTEAFF

D gene: NA
V gene: TRBV5-1
J gene: TRBJ1-4
clone size: NA
CDR3 DNA: TGCGCCAGCAGCCGGGGAGGGGCTAATGAAAAACTGTTTTTT
CDR3 protein: CASSRGGANEKLFF

D gene: NA
V gene: TRBV9
J gene: TRBJ1-5
clone size: NA
CDR3 DNA: TGTGCCAGCAGCCGAGGCGGGGACAATCAGCCCCAGCATTTT
CDR3 protein: CASSRGGDNQPQHF